This TCR beta chain was sequenced for a study of beta chain features in type 1 diabetes. In the study overall: Healthy donors and patients showed comparable age, gender and cell yields.

This clone was counted only a few times. Its antigen is as yet unknown. Sequenced material consisted of expressed TCRB transcripts (all of the isolated RNA was reverse transcribed). This table comes from immunoSEQ multiplex PCR, and its TCRdb copy is limited to in-frame clones, with some not included. The sample lists 500,000 to 650,000 clones, 9.5% to 15% occurring once. Study-level results: Within each of all four CD4+ subsets, Type 1 diabetes patients had TCRB CDR3s that were moderately but significantly shorter.

The TCR sequence derives from a man younger than 40 with type 1 diabetes. Sample: naive CD4+ T cells from blood.

In DNA form, the CDR3 reads TGTGCCAGCAGCCCTTCCAGGGGGAGGACTGAAGCTTTCTTT. Translated: CASSPSRGRTEAFF. The rearrangement links TRBV4-2 to TRBJ1-1; TRBD1 aligns across 7 bases. Germline CDR1 reads LGHNA; CDR2 reads YNFKEQ. This CDR3 contains 14 residues. Trimming cost V 4 bases and J 5 bases; bases outside gene matches: 7.